The T cell receptor (beta chain) described here comes from a study of blood T cell repertoires in COVID-19. Germline CDR1 SGHTA, CDR2 FQGNSA. V dropped 0 bases and J dropped 0 bases, with 5 bases sitting between them. The CDR3 consists of 14 residues. TCRdb's copy holds only in-frame clones and misses some; the assay was immunoSEQ multiplex PCR. The table includes 45,000 to 65,000 clones, around 91% detected once. On this clone itself: This sample includes further DNA sequences coding for the same CDR3.

Sequences were obtained from peripheral blood. The V gene is TRBV7-2, the J gene TRBJ1-1; D is possibly TRBD1 (5 bases). The sequence derives from a human donor in a cohort sampled during active COVID-19. As DNA, the CDR3 is TGTGCCAGCAGCTTAGCAGGGGTGAACACTGAAGCTTTCTTT. Protein: CASSLAGVNTEAFF.